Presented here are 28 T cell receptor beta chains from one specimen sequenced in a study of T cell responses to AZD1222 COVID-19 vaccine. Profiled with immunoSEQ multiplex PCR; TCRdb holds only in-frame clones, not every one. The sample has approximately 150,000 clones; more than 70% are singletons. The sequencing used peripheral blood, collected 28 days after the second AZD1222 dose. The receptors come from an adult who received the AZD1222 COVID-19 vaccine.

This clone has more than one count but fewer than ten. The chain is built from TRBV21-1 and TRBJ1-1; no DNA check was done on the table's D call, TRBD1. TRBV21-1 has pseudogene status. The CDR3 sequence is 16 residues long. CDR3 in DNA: TGTGCCAGCAGCAAGCCCCCCCGGACAGGGCTGACTGAAGCTTTCTTT. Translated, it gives CASSKPPRTGLTEAFF.

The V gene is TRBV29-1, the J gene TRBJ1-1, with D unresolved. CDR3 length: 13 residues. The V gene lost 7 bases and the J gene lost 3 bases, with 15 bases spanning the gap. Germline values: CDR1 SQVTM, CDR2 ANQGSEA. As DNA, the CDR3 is TGCAGCGCCGAGGATCCTCGAGACACTGAAGCTTTCTTT. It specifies CSAEDPRDTEAFF.

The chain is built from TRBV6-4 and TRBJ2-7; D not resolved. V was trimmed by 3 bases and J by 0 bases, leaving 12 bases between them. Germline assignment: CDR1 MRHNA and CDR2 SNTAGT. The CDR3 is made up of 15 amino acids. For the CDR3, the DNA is TGTGCCAGCAGTGAAGAAGCAGGCCGCTCCTACGAGCAGTACTTC. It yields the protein CASSEEAGRSYEQYF.

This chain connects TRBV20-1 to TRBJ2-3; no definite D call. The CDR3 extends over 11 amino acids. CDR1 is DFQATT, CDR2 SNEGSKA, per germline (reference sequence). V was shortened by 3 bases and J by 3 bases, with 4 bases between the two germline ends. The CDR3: CSARKTDTQYF. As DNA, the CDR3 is TGCAGTGCTAGGAAAACAGATACGCAGTATTTT.

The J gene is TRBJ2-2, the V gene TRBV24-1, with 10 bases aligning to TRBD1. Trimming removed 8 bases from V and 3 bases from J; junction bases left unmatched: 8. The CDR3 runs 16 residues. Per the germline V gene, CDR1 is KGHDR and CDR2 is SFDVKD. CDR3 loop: CATKPGQGPDTGELFF. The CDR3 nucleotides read TGTGCCACCAAACCGGGACAGGGGCCCGACACCGGGGAGCTGTTTTTT.

CDR3: CAISDRRDRAGQPQHF. CDR3 in DNA: TGTGCCATCAGTGATAGGAGGGACAGGGCAGGGCAGCCCCAGCATTTT. The rearrangement joins TRBV10-3 to TRBJ1-5, with 9 bases matching TRBD1. Germline assignment: CDR1 ENHRY and CDR2 SYGVKD. The CDR3 is 16 residues long. Trimming at V came to 3 bases and at J to 7 bases, leaving 10 bases not matched to a gene.

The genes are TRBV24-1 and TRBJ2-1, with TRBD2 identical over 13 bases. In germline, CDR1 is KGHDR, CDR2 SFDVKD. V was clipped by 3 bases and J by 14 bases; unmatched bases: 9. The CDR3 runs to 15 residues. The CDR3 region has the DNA TGTGCCACCAGTGATCCCCGGACTAGCGGGAGTAGAGAGTTCTTC. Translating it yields CATSDPRTSGSREFF.

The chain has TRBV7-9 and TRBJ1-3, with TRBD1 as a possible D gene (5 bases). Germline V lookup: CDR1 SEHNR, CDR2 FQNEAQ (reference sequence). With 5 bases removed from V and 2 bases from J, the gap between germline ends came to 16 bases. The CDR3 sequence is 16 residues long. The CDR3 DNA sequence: TGTGCCAGCAGCACACACGGAGTGGGGGCTGGAAACACCATATATTTT. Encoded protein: CASSTHGVGAGNTIYF. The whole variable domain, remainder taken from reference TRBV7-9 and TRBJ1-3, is DTGVSQNPRHKITKRGQNVTFRCDPISEHNRLYWYRQTLGQGPEFLTYFQNEAQLEKSRLLSDRFSAERPKGSFSTLEIQRTEQGDSAMYLCASSTHGVGAGNTIYFGEGSWLTVV.

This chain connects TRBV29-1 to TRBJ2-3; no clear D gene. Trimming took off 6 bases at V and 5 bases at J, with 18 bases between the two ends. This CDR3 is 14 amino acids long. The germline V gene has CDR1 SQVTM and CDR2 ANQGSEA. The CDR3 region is CSVPLQRKGDTQYF. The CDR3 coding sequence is TGCAGCGTCCCCCTCCAGCGAAAGGGAGATACGCAGTATTTT.

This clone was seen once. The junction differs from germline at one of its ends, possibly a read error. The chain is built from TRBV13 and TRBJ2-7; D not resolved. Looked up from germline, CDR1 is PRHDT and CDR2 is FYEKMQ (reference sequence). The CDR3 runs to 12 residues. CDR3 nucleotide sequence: TGTGCCAGCAGCTTAGGCGGATTTCAGGAGCACTTC. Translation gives CASSLGGFQEHF.

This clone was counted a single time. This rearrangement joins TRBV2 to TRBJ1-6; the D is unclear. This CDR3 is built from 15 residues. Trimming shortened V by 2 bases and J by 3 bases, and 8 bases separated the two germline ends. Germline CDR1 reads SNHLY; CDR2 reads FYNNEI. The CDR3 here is CASSEKGYYNSPLHF. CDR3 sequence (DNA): TGTGCCAGCAGTGAAAAGGGTTACTATAATTCACCCCTCCACTTT.

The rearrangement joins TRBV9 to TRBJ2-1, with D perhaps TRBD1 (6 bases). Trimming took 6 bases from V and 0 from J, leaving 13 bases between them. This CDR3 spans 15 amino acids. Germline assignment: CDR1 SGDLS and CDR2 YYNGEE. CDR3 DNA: TGTGCCAGCACGGATGACAGGAGCTCCTACAATGAGCAGTTCTTC. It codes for CASTDDRSSYNEQFF.

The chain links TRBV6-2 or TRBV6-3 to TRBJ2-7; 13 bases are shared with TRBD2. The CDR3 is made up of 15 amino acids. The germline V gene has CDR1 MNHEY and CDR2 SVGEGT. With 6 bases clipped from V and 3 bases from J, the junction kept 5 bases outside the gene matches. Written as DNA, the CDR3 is TGTGCCAGCAGCCGACTAGCGGGAGGAGTCTACGAGCAGTACTTC. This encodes CASSRLAGGVYEQYF.

The CDR3 here is CASSLAGVSNMKQYF. DNA for the CDR3: TGTGCCAGCAGCTTGGCCGGCGTGAGTAATATGAAGCAGTACTTC. The chain uses TRBV5-6 and TRBJ2-7; D uncertain. The germline V and J ends were trimmed by 0 bases and 8 bases, with 18 bases remaining between them. The CDR3 covers 15 residues. Germline loops: CDR1 SGHDT, CDR2 YYEEEE.

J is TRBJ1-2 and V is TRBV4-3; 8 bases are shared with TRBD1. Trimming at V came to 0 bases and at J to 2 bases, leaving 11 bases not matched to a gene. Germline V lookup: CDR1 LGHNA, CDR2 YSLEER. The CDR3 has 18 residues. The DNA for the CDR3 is TGCGCCAGCAGCCAAGATAAGGGCCCGGACAGGGTCAACTATGGCTACACCTTC. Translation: CASSQDKGPDRVNYGYTF.

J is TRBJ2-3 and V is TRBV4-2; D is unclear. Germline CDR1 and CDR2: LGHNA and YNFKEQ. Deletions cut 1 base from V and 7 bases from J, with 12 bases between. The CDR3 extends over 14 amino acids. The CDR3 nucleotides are TGTGCCAGCAGCCAAGCCTCCGGCGACTATACGCAGTATTTT. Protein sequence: CASSQASGDYTQYF.

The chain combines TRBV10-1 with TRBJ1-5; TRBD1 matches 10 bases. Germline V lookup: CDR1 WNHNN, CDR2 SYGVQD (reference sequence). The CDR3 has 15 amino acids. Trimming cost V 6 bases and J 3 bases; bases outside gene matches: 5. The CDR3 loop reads CASRTGTGDNQPQHF. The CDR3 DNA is TGCGCCAGCAGGACCGGGACAGGGGACAATCAGCCCCAGCATTTT.

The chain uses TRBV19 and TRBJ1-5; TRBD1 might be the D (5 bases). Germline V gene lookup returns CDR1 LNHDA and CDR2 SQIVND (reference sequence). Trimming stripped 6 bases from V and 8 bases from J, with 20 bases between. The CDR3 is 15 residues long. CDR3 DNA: TGTGCCAGTAGATACTTCGGGACTACGGAGGAGCCCCAGCATTTT. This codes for CASRYFGTTEEPQHF.

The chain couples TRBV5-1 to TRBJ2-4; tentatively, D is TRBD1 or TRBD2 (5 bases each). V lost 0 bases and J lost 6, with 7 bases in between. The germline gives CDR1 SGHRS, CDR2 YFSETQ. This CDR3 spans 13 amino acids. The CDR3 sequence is CASSLAGLNIQYF. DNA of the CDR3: TGCGCCAGCAGCTTGGCGGGGCTAAACATTCAGTACTTC.

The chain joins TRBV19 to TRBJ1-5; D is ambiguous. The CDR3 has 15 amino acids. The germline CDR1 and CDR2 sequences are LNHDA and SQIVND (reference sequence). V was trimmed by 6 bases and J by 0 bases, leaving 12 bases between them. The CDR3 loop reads CASRPGPYSNQPQHF. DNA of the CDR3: TGTGCCAGTAGACCGGGCCCATATAGCAATCAGCCCCAGCATTTT.

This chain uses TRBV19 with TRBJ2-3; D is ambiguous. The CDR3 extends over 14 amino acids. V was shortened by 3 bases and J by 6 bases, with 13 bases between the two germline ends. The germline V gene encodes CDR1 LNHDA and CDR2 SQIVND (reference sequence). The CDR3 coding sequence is TGTGCCAGTAGTATCGGGCCCCCCGGGGATACGCAGTATTTT. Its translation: CASSIGPPGDTQYF.

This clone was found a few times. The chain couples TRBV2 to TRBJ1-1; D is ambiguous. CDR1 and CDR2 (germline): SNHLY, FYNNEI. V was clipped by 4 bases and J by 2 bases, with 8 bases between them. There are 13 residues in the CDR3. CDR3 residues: CASSVGLNTEAFF. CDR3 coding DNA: TGTGCCAGCAGTGTCGGGTTAAACACTGAAGCTTTCTTT.

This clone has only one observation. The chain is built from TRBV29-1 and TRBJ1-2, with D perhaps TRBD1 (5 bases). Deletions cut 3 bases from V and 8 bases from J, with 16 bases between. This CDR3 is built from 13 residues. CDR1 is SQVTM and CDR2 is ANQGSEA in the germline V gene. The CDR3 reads CSVEGWGRGGYTF. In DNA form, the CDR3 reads TGCAGCGTTGAGGGCTGGGGACGAGGCGGCTACACCTTC.

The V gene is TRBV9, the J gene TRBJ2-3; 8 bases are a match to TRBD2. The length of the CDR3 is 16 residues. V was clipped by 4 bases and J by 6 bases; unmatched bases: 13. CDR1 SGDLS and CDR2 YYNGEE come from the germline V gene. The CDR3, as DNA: TGTGCCAGCAGCCGCCTGACTCCCGGGAGGGTCGATACGCAGTATTTT. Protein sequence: CASSRLTPGRVDTQYF.

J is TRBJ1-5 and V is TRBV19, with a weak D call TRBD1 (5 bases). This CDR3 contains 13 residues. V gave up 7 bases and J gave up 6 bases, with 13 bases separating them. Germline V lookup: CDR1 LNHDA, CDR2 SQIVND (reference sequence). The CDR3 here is CASTKGPSQPQHF. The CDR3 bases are TGTGCCAGTACAAAGGGGCCTAGTCAGCCCCAGCATTTT.

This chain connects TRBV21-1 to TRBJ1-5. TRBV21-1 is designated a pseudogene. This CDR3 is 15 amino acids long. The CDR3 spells CASSKEEGSNQPQHF. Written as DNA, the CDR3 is TGTGCCAGCAGCAAAGAAGAGGGCAGTAATCAGCCCCAGCATTTT.

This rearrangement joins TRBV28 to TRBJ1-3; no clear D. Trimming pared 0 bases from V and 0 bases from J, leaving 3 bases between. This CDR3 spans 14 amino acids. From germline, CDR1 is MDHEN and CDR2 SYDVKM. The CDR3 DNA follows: TGTGCCAGCAGTTTATGGCGCTCTGGAAACACCATATATTTT. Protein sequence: CASSLWRSGNTIYF.

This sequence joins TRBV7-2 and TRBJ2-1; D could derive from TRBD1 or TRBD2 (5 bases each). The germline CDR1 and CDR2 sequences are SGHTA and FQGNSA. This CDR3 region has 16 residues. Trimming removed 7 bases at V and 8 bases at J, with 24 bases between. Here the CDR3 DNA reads TGTGCCAGCACCTCCCCCGGGACCCCAAACTCCCATGAGCAGTTCTTC. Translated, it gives CASTSPGTPNSHEQFF.